This T cell receptor beta chain originates from a study of PD-1 blockade in classical Hodgkin lymphoma (dated by TCRdb to the early 2020s). With respect to the entire study: Nivolumab dosing was 3 mg/kg intravenously every 2 weeks, continuing until either disease progression or unacceptable toxicity. To define a peripheral blood immune signature of response to PD-1 blockade in classical Hodgkin lymphoma, the study combined TCR beta sequencing with CyTOF. What the research found in general, with its limitations: Newly diagnosed patients were reported to have lower baseline TCR diversity than healthy donors, and relapsed/refractory patients were reported to have lower baseline TCR diversity still. The study covered only a single clinical trial cohort, and the causes of the repertoire differences, possibly disease activity or prior therapy, were still not defined. By C4D1, a significant rise was seen in CD4+ TCR diversity but not in CD8+ TCR diversity (p=0.0027 vs p=0.16), and the rise was most apparent among complete responders (p=0.02). Among trial patients, those achieving complete response had baseline diversity similar to that of newly diagnosed patients, while diversity was significantly lower in partial responders and progressors. Lower diversity was observed in patients in whom nivolumab was started less than 1 year after ASCT, and these patients were excluded from later analyses so that confounding by immune reconstitution would be avoided.

Genomic DNA was extracted with the Qiagen DNeasy kit from unsorted PBMCs and from negatively selected CD4+ and CD8+ fractions. Using primers that anneal to V and J segments, immunoSEQ multiplex PCR amplified the TCR beta CDR3 regions. Amplification bias was minimized using a synthetic immune receptor repertoire, and residual bias was removed computationally after sequencing. The authors processed their data as follows. Repertoire diversity was quantified as the Shannon entropy index using custom Python scripts. Unsorted, CD4+ and CD8+ repertoires were examined separately, except in combined analyses, for which CD4+ and CD8+ sequences were merged in silico. A clone was considered expanded if an increase in frequency of at least 2-fold after treatment relative to C1D1 was found, and a pseudocount of 0.5 was applied to clones undetected at baseline. Singleton clones were defined as clones with 0 or 1 copy at C1D1, and non-singleton clones were defined as clones with 2 or more copies. Clones expanded in unsorted samples were labelled as CD4+, CD8+ or unknown by matching protein sequences in sorted samples from the same patient. Wilcoxon tests on paired samples were used to test diversity changes from C1D1 to C4D1. TCRdb retrieved this table from immuneACCESS and kept in-frame rearrangements only. Not all clones are present; in checked studies, unresolved V genes account for under half, and no reason is known for the remainder. That table supplies the V and J calls and clone size; D and trimming were determined from the DNA. Here the sample has about 94,000 clones; about 92% occur a single time. The top ten hold 2% of the sample.

Concerning this clone: It lacks a known antigen. One base away there is no much larger clone; base qualities are not given.

Trimmed from V: 2 bases; trimmed from J: 4 bases; junction bases lacking a gene match: 7. The CDR3, from cysteine to phenylalanine, totals 16 residues. Only CDR3 DNA is held: 48 bases, read in frame from base 1. As encoded in the germline V gene (reference sequence), CDR1 is MNHEY while CDR2 is SMNVEV. The time point label here, explained by the study, means: cycle 4 day 1 (C4D1), after less than seven weeks of nivolumab. All trial patients had relapsed after autologous stem cell transplantation, with cohorts A, B and C differing in prior brentuximab vedotin exposure. The trial cohort comprised 60 or so patients with relapsed/refractory classical Hodgkin lymphoma whose best overall responses were complete response, partial response or progressive disease. Single-agent nivolumab was administered to trial patients in the multi-cohort phase II CheckMate 205 trial. An independent review committee assessed best overall response by applying the 2007 International Working Group response criteria. Trial PBMCs were obtained immediately prior to nivolumab initiation (C1D1) and on therapy at cycle 2 day 1 and cycle 4 day 1. After peripheral blood was drawn into 8 mL Vacutainer Cell Preparation Tubes, PBMCs were isolated by centrifugation and then cryopreserved.

Recombination connected TRBV27 to TRBJ2-3, with 9 bases in between that match TRBD1. Sample: peripheral blood mononuclear cells (PBMCs), taken before the fourth cycle of nivolumab. This TCR was sampled from a human donor with classical Hodgkin lymphoma. The sequence in DNA is TGTGCCAGCAGTTTACCGGGACAGGGTTATTCAGATACGCAGTATTTT. Translated, this gives CASSLPGQGYSDTQYF.